This section outlines one T cell receptor (beta chain) sequence together with its context. What it binds is not known. The ends were cut back, 0 bases at V and 2 bases at J, with 18 bases in the middle. The CDR3 has 18 amino acids. Germline CDR1 reads SGDLS; CDR2 reads YYNGEE. Run at survey level, the immunoSEQ assay was version v3.0. TCRdb's copy holds only in-frame clones and misses some; the assay was immunoSEQ multiplex PCR. The table shows 35,000 to 45,000 clones, with about 80% occurring only once. The data were obtained in a study of long-term antiretroviral therapy in people with HIV. PBMC samples from each donor numbered at least one pre-ART and at least two post-ART. General observations from the study: Whichever time point was examined, clones expanded before ART dominated the repertoire.

This chain connects TRBV9 to TRBJ1-3; possibly TRBD1 for D (6 bases). The TCR comes from a young man with HIV. Sample: unsorted PBMCs, taken 3.4 years after starting antiretroviral therapy. CDR3 bases: TGTGCCAGCAGCGTAGAGGGACACGCTACAGGACCTGGAAACACCATATATTTT. Amino acid sequence: CASSVEGHATGPGNTIYF.